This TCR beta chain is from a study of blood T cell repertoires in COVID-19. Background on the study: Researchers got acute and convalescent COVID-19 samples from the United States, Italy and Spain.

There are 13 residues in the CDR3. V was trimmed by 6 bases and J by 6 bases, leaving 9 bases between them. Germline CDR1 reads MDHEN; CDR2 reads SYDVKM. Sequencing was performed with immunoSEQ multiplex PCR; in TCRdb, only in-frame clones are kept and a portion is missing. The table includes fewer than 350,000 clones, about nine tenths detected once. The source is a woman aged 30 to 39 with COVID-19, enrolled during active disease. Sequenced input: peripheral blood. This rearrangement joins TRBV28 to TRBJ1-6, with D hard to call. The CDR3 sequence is CASSGVRNSPLHF. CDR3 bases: TGTGCCAGCAGCGGGGTTCGTAATTCACCCCTCCACTTT.